This T cell receptor beta chain originates from a study of shared clonotypes between healthy human individuals. V lost 7 bases and J 3 bases, leaving 13 bases between the germline ends. This CDR3 comprises 14 residues. Among the donors, all were Caucasian adults who lived in Nashville, Tennessee. Some clones are missing from TCRdb's copy, which holds only in-frame ones; the method was immunoSEQ multiplex PCR. The sample shows approximately 500,000 clones, about 72% of them seen only once. This clone appeared once. The genes are TRBV23-1 and TRBJ2-1, with D perhaps being TRBD1 or TRBD2 (5 bases each). TRBV23-1 is known as an ORF, though its function is uncertain. The TCR sequence derives from a woman aged 40 to 50 in good health. Some clones in this sample may be carry-over from other donors' samples. Specimen: PBMCs. The CDR3 coding sequence is TGCGCCAGCACCCAGGGAGAGTTCTACAATGAGCAGTTCTTC. Translating gives CASTQGEFYNEQFF.